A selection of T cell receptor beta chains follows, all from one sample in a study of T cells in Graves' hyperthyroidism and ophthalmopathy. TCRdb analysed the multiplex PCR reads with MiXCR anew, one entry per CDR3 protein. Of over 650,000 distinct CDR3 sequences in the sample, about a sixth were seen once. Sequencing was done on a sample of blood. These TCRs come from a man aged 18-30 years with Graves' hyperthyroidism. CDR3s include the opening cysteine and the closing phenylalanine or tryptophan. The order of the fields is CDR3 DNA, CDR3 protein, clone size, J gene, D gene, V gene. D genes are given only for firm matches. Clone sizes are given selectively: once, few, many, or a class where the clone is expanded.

TGTGCCAGCAGCTTAGCGTTAAACAGGGGAGAGGTCGAGCAGTACTTC CASSLALNRGEVEQYF NA TRBJ2-7 TRBD1 TRBV7-9
TGCGCCAGCAGCCAACCGACAGAAGCTAACTATGGCTACACCTTC CASSQPTEANYGYTF NA TRBJ1-2 NA TRBV4-1
TGCAGCGTCCCGGGACGAGGGGGCGGGAGGGGAACCTACGAGCAGTACTTC CSVPGRGGGRGTYEQYF NA TRBJ2-7 TRBD2 TRBV29-1
TGTGCCAGCAGGTCTAGCGGGAGACGGTTGGAGACCCAGTACTTC CASRSSGRRLETQYF few TRBJ2-5 TRBD2 TRBV28
TGTGCCAGCAGCTTAGAGGGCCAGGGGGCTACTGAAGCTTTCTTT CASSLEGQGATEAFF few TRBJ1-1 TRBD1 TRBV7-6
TGTGCCACCAGTGTAGGCAGGTACAATGAGCAGTTCTTC CATSVGRYNEQFF NA TRBJ2-1 NA TRBV24-1
TGTGCCAGCAGTGATGGTCGAAGCCGGGACAGGGTTGCCCTGACCCACGAGCAGTACTTC CASSDGRSRDRVALTHEQYF many TRBJ2-7 TRBD1 TRBV25-1
TGTGCCAGCAGCAGCCGGAGTGGAGAAAAACTGTTTTTT CASSSRSGEKLFF NA TRBJ1-4 NA TRBV7-9
TGTGCCAGCTCACGACAGGCTCTGAGCTATGGCTACACCTTC CASSRQALSYGYTF many TRBJ1-2 NA TRBV18
TGTGCCAGCAGTCCAGAGCGACAGGGGGCGGACATTCAGTACTTC CASSPERQGADIQYF many TRBJ2-4 TRBD1 TRBV12-3/TRBV12-4
TGTGCCAGCAGTCGAAACAGCGGGGGTTTTGTGGAGTTCTTC CASSRNSGGFVEFF NA TRBJ2-1 TRBD2 TRBV28
TGTGCCAGCATCGAAGGGGGGCTTCAGCCCCAGCATTTT CASIEGGLQPQHF many TRBJ1-5 NA TRBV6-2/TRBV6-3
TGTGCCAGCAGTTTATCACAGGGACAGCCCCTATACAATGAGCAGTTCTTC CASSLSQGQPLYNEQFF NA TRBJ2-1 TRBD1 TRBV27
TGTGCCAGCAGCTGGCACCTTATGGGTGAAGCTTTCTTT CASSWHLMGEAFF many TRBJ1-1 NA TRBV11-3
TGTGCCAGTAGTATCCAGGCGGGAGGAGGGTACAATGAGCAGTTCTTC CASSIQAGGGYNEQFF many TRBJ2-1 TRBD2 TRBV19
TGTGCCAGCAGCTCGGACACCGACTACGAGCAGTACTTC CASSSDTDYEQYF NA TRBJ2-7 NA TRBV7-9